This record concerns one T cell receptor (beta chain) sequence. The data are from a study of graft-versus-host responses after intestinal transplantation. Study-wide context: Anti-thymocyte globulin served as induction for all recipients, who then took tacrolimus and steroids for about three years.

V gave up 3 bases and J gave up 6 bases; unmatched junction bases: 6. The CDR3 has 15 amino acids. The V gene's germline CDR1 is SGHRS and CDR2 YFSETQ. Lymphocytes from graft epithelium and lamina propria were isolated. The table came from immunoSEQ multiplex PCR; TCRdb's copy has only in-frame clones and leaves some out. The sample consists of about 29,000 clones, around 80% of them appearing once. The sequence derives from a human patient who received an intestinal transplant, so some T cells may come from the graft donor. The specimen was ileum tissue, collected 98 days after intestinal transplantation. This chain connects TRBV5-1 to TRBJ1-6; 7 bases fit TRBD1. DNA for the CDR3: TGCGCCAGCAGCTGGGACAGCCTATCTAATTCACCCCTCCACTTT. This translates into CASSWDSLSNSPLHF.